This section outlines one T cell receptor (beta chain) sequence together with its context. Its matching antigen is unknown. TCRdb's table, derived via immunoSEQ multiplex PCR, lists solely in-frame clones and lacks some. This table has some 34,000 clones, approximately 74% appearing once. The data derive from a study of STAT5B mutations in CD4+ large granular lymphocyte leukemia. General study points: No patients shared main leukemic clonotypes, though roughly 25% appeared at low frequency elsewhere. Patient CD4-sorted repertoires stayed more clonal than healthy ones after leukemic-clone removal.

Control samples were healthy donors' buffy coats. The source of this sequence is a human donor in good health. The sequencing sample was made of CD4+ T cells from blood buffy coats.

The CDR3 DNA reads as TGTGCCAGCAGCACACGGACTAGCGGGGCACTTCGGGAGACCCAGTACTTC. Translating it yields CASSTRTSGALRETQYF. V usage is TRBV7-9 and J usage is TRBJ2-5; TRBD2 matches 12 bases. CDR3 length equals 17 residues. Germline lookup yields CDR1 SEHNR and CDR2 FQNEAQ (reference sequence). Trimming took 5 bases from V and 5 from J; bases not matched to a gene: 12.